This T cell receptor beta chain came from a study of T-cell memory formation after mild COVID-19 (dated by TCRdb to the early 2020s). The study in broad terms: TCR sequence clusters from the two donors were found to be largely donor specific. The cohort comprised two young, previously healthy adult volunteers, one female and one male. T-cell clones expanding and contracting after mild COVID-19 in two donors were tracked by longitudinal TCRalpha and TCRbeta repertoire sequencing. General findings and caveats noted by the study authors: Some responding clones were detected in pre-infection memory, which suggested that pre-existing cross-reactive memory T cells had joined the SARS-CoV-2 response. The study covered only a couple of mild cases, and larger cohorts including severe cases with pre-infection samples were considered necessary. The second-wave clones that peaked on day 37 were not confirmed to be SARS-CoV-2 specific. Contracting CD4+ clones were located mainly in the CM and EM memory subsets, whereas CD8+ clones were found to be enriched in EMRA. Clones contracting from day 15 to 85 had balanced CD4/CD8 phenotypes, while a second wave expanding from day 15 to 37 was biased towards CD4+.

These reads were obtained on an Illumina NovaSeq 6000. TCRalpha and TCRbeta cDNA libraries were constructed by 5'RACE with constant-segment primers, with sample barcodes and unique molecular identifiers being introduced. RNA was extracted from every sample with Trizol reagent. The libraries were amplified in two PCR steps, and the second step added a second sample barcode and Illumina TruSeq adapters. Sequencing of the libraries was done on an Illumina NovaSeq, producing 2 x 150 bp paired-end reads. Per the source publication's procedure: With migec v1.2.7, reads were demultiplexed and then collapsed into UMI-guided consensus sequences. Using mixcr v2.1.11, UMI consensuses were aligned to TRA and TRB V and J templates and then assembled into clonotypes. Clonotypes were classified as expanded or contracted when called significant by both edgeR and NoisET, with noise models trained on biological replicates. edgeR calls used a false discovery rate-adjusted p below 0.01 and a log2 fold-change threshold of 1. PCA with hierarchical clustering of max-normalized trajectories of the 1000 most abundant clonotypes was used as exploratory dynamics analysis. Separately sequenced CD4+ and CD8+ repertoires were used to assign a CD4 or CD8 phenotype to each responding clone. TCRdb itself trimmed the public reads at Q25 with fastp, ran MiXCR and retained productive beta chains. Each entry merges the rows of one CDR3 protein and shows their most common DNA and genes. None of the V and J calls come from the authors' own analysis; TCRdb made them. Recorded for this sample are more than 450,000 distinct CDR3 sequences; 15% to 20% of them occurred a single time. The leading ten clones occupy around 12% of the sample.

PBMCs were isolated by Ficoll-Paque density gradient centrifugation. Concerning this clonotype: Its antigen is unknown. No much larger clonotype is one base removed from it; base qualities were not supplied.

According to the germline V gene (reference sequence), CDR1 reads SEHNR and CDR2 reads FQNEAQ. The CDR3 sequence holds 15 residues, the cysteine and phenylalanine included. The entry retains the CDR3 DNA only, 45 bases that are in frame from base 1. Trimming removed 3 bases from V and 6 bases from J; the gene matches leave 7 bases unexplained. The source material was PBMCs or a T cell subset sorted from them (not recorded which). The chain is made from TRBV7-9 and TRBJ1-1; 10 bases in the middle match TRBD1. The source of this sequence is an adult woman who had mild COVID-19 (a few samples of this study predate the infection). The sample titles of this study are shuffled in the database, so cell type and time point are left out; the donor was told from shared clones. The CDR3 protein is CASSFPGQGIPEAFF. The DNA sequence reads TGTGCCAGCAGCTTCCCGGGACAGGGGATCCCTGAAGCTTTCTTT. This CDR3, with the reference TRBV7-9 and TRBJ1-1 proteins standing in past its ends, gives the full variable domain DTGVSQNPRHKITKRGQNVTFRCDPISEHNRLYWYRQTLGQGPEFLTYFQNEAQLEKSRLLSDRFSAERPKGSFSTLEIQRTEQGDSAMYLCASSFPGQGIPEAFFGQGTRLTVV.